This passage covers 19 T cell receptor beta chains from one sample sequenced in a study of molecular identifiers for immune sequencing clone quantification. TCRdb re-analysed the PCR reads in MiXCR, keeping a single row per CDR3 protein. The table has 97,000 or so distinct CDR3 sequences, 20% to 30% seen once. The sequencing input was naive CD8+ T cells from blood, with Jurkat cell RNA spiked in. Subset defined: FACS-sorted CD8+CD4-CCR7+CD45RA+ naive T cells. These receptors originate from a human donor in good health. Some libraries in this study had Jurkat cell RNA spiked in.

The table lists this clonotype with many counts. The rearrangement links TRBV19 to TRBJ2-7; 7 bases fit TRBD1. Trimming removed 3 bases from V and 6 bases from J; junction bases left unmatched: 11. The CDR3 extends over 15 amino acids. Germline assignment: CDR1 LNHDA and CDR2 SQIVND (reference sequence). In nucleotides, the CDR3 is TGTGCCAGTAGTATGGTCGTAGAGGGGGCCGGCGAGCAGTACTTC. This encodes CASSMVVEGAGEQYF.

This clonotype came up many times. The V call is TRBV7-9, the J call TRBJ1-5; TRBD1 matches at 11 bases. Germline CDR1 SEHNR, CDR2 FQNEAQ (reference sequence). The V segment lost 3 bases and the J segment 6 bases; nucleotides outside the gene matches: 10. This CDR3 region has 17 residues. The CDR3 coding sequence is TGTGCCAGCAGCTTGTTTCCGGGACAGGGGGTAGGTCAGCCCCAGCATTTT. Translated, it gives CASSLFPGQGVGQPQHF.

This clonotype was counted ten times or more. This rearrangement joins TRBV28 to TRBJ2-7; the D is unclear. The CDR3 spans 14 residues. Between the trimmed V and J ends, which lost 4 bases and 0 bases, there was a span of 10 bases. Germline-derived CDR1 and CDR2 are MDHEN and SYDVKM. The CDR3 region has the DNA TGTGCCAGCAGTTCTGGGTTAGCCTCCTACGAGCAGTACTTC. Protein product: CASSSGLASYEQYF. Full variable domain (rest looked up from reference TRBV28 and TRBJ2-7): DVKVTQSSRYLVKRTGEKVFLECVQDMDHENMFWYRQDPGLGLRLIYFSYDVKMKEKGDIPEGYSVSREKKERFSLILESASTNQTSMYLCASSSGLASYEQYFGPGTRLTVT.

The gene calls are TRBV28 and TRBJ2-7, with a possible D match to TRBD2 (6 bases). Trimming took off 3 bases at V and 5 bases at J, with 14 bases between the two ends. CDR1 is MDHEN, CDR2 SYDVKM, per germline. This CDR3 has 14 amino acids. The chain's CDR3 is CASSFGGYKNEQYF. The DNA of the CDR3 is TGTGCCAGCAGTTTCGGGGGTTATAAAAACGAGCAGTACTTC.

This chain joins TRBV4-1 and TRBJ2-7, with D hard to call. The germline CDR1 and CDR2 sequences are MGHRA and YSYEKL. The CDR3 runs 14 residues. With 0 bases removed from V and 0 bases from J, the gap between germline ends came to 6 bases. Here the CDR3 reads CASSQEFNSYEQYF. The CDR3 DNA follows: TGCGCCAGCAGCCAAGAGTTCAACTCCTACGAGCAGTACTTC.

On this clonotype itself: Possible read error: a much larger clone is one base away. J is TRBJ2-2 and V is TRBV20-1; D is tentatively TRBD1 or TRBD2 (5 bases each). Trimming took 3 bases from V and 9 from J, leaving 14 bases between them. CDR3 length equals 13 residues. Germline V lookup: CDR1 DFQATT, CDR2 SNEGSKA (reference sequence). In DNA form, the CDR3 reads TGCAGTGCTAGGGATGGGGGTACCCGGGAGCTGTTTTTT. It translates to CSARDGGTRELFF.

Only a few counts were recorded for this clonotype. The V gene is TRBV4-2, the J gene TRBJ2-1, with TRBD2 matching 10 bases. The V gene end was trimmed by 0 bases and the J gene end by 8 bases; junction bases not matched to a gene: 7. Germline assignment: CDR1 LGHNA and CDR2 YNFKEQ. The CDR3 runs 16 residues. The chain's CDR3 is CASSQDHGTSVHEQFF. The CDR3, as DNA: TGTGCCAGCAGCCAAGATCACGGGACTAGCGTCCATGAGCAGTTCTTC.

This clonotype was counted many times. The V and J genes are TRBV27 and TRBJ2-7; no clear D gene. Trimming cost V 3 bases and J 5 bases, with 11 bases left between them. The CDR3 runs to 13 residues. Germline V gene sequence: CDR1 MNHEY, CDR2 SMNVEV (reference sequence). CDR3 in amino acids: CASSFSERNEQYF. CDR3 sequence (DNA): TGTGCCAGCAGTTTCTCAGAAAGGAACGAGCAGTACTTC.

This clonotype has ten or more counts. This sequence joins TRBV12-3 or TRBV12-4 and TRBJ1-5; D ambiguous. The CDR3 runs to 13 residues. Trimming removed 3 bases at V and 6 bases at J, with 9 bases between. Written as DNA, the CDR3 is TGTGCCAGCAGTTTTGGCGCGGTTCAGCCCCAGCATTTT. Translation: CASSFGAVQPQHF.

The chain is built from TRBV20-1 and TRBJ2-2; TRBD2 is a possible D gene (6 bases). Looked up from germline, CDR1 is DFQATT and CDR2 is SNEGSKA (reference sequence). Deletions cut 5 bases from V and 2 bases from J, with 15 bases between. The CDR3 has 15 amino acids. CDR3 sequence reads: CSAVTGGPNTGELFF. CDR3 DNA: TGCAGTGCTGTTACCGGGGGTCCTAACACCGGGGAGCTGTTTTTT.

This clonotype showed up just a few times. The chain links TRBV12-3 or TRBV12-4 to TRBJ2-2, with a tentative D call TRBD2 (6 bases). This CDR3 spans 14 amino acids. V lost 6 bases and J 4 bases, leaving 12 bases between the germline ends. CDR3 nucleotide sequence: TGTGCCAGCAGGCACCAGGGAGGCACCGGGGAGCTGTTTTTT. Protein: CASRHQGGTGELFF.

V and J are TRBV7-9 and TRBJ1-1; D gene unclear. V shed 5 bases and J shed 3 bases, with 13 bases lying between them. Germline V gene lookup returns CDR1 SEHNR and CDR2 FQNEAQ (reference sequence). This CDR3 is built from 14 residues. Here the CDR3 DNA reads TGTGCCAGCAGCATGGGATGGGTTCACACTGAAGCTTTCTTT. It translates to CASSMGWVHTEAFF.

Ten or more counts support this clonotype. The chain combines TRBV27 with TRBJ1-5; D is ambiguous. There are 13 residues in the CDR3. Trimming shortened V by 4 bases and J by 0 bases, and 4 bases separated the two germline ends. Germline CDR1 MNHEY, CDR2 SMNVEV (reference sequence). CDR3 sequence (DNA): TGTGCCAGCAGTTGGGATAGCAATCAGCCCCAGCATTTT. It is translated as CASSWDSNQPQHF.

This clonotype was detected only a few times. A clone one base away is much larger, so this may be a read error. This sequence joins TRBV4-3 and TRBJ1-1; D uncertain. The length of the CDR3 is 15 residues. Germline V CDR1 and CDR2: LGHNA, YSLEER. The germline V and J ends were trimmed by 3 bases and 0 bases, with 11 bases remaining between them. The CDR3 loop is CASSHDRKMNTEAFF. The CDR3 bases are TGCGCCAGCAGCCATGACCGGAAGATGAACACTGAAGCTTTCTTT.

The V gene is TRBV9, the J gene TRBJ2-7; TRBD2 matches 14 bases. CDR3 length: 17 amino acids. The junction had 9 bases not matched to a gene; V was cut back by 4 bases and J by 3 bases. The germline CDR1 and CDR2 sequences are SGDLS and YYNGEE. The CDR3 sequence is CASSLGTSGSAGYEQYF. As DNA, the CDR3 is TGTGCCAGCAGCCTTGGGACTAGCGGGAGTGCGGGCTACGAGCAGTACTTC.

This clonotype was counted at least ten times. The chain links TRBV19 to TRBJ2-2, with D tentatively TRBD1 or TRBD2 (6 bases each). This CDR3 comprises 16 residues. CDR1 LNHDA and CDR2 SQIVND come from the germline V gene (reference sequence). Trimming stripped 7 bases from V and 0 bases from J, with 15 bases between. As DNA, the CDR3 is TGTGCCAGTACCCCTAGTGGGGGGCCGAACACCGGGGAGCTGTTTTTT. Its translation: CASTPSGGPNTGELFF.

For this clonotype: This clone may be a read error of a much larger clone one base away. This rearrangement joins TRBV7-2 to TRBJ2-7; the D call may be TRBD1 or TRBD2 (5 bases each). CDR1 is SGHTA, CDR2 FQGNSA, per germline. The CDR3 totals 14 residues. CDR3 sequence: CASSIALGTDEQYF. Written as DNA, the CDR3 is TGTGCCAGCAGCATAGCACTAGGGACGGACGAGCAGTACTTC.

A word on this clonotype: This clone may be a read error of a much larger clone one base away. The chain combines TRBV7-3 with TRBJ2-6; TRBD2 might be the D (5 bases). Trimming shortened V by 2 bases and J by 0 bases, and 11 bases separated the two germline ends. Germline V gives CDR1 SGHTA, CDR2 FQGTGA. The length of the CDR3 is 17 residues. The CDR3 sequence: CASSLVGSHSGANVLTF. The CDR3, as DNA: TGTGCCAGCAGCTTAGTTGGGAGCCACTCTGGGGCCAACGTCCTGACTTTC. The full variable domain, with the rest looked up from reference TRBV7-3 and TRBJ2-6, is GAGVSQTPSNKVTEKGKYVELRCDPISGHTALYWYRQSLGQGPEFLIYFQGTGAADDSGLPNDRFFAVRPEGSVSTLKIQRTERGDSAVYLCASSLVGSHSGANVLTFGAGSRLTVL.

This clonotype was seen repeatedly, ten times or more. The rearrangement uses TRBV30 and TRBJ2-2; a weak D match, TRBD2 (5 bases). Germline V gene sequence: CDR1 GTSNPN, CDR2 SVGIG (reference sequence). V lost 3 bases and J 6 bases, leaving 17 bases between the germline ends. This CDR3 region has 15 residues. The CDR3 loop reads CAWSNGERRSGELFF. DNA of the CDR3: TGTGCCTGGAGCAACGGGGAAAGAAGGTCCGGGGAGCTGTTTTTT.